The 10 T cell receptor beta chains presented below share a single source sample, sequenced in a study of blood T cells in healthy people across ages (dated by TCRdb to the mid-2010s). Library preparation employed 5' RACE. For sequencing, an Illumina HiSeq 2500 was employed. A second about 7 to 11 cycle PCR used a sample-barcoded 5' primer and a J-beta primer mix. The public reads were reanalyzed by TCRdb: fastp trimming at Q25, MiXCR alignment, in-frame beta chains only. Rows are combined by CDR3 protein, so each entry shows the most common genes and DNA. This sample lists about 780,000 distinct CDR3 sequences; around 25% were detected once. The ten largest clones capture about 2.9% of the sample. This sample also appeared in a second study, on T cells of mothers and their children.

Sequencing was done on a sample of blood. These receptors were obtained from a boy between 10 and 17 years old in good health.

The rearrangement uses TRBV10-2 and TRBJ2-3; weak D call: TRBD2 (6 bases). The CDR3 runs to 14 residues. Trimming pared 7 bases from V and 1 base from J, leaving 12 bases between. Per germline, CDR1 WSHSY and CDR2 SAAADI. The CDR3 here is CASTPQRGTDTQYF. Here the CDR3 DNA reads TGCGCCAGCACCCCCCAGCGGGGCACAGATACGCAGTATTTT.

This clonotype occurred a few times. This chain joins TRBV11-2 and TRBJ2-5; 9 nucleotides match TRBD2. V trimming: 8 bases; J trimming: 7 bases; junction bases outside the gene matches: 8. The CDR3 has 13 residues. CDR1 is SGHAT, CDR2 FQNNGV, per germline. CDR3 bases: TGTGCCAGCGGCGGGGGGGCCATATGGACCCAGTACTTC. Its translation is CASGGGAIWTQYF.

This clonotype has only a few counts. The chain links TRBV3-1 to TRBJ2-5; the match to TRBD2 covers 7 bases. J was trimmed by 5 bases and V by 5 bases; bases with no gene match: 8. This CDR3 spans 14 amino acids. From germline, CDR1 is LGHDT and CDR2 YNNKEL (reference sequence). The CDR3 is CASSSRPGGETQYF. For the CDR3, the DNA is TGTGCCAGCAGCTCAAGGCCCGGGGGGGAGACCCAGTACTTC.

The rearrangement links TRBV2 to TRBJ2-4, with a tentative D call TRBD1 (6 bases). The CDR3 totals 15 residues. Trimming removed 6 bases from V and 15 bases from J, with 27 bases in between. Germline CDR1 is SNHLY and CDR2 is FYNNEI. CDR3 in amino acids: CASSWDTAAKNFRYF. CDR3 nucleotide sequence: TGTGCCAGCAGCTGGGACACCGCGGCCAAAAACTTTCGGTACTTC.

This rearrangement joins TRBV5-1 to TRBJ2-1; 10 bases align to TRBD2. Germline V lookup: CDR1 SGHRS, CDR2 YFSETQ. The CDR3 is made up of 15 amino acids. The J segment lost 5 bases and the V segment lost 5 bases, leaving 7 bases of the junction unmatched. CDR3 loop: CASRFGLAEHNEQFF. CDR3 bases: TGCGCCAGCAGATTCGGACTAGCGGAACACAATGAGCAGTTCTTC.

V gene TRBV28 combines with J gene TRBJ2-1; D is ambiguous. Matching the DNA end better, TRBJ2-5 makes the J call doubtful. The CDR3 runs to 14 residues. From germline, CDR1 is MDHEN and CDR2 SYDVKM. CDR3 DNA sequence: TGTGCCAGCAGTTTCCGGTCCCCCAGGGAGACCCAGTACTTC. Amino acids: CASSFRSPRETQYF.

CDR3: CASRAGTSLYEQFF. CDR3 coding DNA: TGTGCCAGCAGGGCCGGGACTAGCCTCTATGAGCAGTTCTTC. V is TRBV6-5 and J is TRBJ2-1; 9 positions match TRBD2. CDR1 and CDR2 from the germline V gene are MNHEY and SVGAGI. The J segment lost 8 bases and the V segment lost 6 bases, leaving 8 bases of the junction unmatched. The CDR3 is 14 amino acids.

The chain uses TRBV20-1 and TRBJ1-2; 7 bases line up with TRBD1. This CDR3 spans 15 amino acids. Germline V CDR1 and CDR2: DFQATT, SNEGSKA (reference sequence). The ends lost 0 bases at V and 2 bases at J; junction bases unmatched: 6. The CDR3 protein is CSARDGGQTNYGYTF. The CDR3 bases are TGCAGTGCTAGAGATGGGGGACAGACCAACTATGGCTACACCTTC.

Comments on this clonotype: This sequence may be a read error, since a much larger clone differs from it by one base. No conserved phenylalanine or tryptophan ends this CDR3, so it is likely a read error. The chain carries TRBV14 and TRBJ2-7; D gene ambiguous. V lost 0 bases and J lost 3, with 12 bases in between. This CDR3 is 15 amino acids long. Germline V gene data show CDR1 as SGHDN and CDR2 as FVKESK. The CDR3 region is CASSQDGSPYYEQYL. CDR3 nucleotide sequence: TGTGCCAGCAGCCAAGACGGATCCCCTTACTACGAGCAGTACCTC.

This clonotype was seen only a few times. In DNA form, the CDR3 reads TGTGCCAGCAGTACGGGGACGTCCGGGGCCAACGTCCTGACTTTC. Encoded protein: CASSTGTSGANVLTF. V gene TRBV12-3 or TRBV12-4 combines with J gene TRBJ2-6, with D perhaps given as TRBD1 or TRBD2 (5 bases each). The V end lost 5 bases, the J end lost 4 bases, and 12 bases lay between the germline ends. CDR3 length: 15 amino acids.